This TCR beta chain emerged from a study of somatic mutations in cytotoxic T cells in rheumatoid arthritis. Study findings and constraints: Age was associated with higher CD8+ clonality in rheumatoid arthritis patients, not in healthy controls. TRBV07 showed slight underrepresentation in rheumatoid arthritis patients, unadjusted for multiple comparisons.

On this clone itself: Its antigen is still unknown.

CDR3 length equals 14 residues. CDR1 is GTSNPN and CDR2 is SVGIG in the germline V gene (reference sequence). Trimming left V 3 bases short and J 4 bases short, with 12 bases between. Method: immunoSEQ multiplex PCR; TCRdb's copy keeps in-frame clones and lacks some. The table shows just under 30,000 clones, with 85% to 90% occurring only once. Specimen: CD8+ T cells sorted from blood. This receptor was taken from an adult with rheumatoid arthritis. The V and J genes are TRBV30 and TRBJ2-2, with D perhaps matching TRBD1 (5 bases). The CDR3 DNA reads TGTGCCTGGAGATTCAGGACAACCACCGGGGAGCTGTTTTTT. Translating it yields CAWRFRTTTGELFF.